The entry below gives a single T cell receptor (beta chain) sequence along with its context. Trimming took 0 bases from V and 5 from J; bases not matched to a gene: 2. CDR1 is SNHLY and CDR2 is FYNNEI in the germline V gene. The CDR3 consists of 14 residues. This sample is part of a study of blood T cell repertoires in COVID-19. Whole-study context: Nucleic acid was either cDNA or gDNA, and it came from T cells, B-cell-depleted T cells, or PBMCs.

Sequencing was performed with immunoSEQ multiplex PCR; in TCRdb, only in-frame clones are kept and a portion is missing. This table holds about 190,000 clones, around 85% found once. This chain uses TRBV2 with TRBJ2-3; 7 positions match TRBD2. This TCR was recovered from a man in his fifties or sixties who had recovered from COVID-19. The sequencing sample was made of peripheral blood. CDR3 region: CASSEAGGVDTQYF. The CDR3 nucleotides read TGTGCCAGCAGTGAAGCGGGAGGGGTAGATACGCAGTATTTT.